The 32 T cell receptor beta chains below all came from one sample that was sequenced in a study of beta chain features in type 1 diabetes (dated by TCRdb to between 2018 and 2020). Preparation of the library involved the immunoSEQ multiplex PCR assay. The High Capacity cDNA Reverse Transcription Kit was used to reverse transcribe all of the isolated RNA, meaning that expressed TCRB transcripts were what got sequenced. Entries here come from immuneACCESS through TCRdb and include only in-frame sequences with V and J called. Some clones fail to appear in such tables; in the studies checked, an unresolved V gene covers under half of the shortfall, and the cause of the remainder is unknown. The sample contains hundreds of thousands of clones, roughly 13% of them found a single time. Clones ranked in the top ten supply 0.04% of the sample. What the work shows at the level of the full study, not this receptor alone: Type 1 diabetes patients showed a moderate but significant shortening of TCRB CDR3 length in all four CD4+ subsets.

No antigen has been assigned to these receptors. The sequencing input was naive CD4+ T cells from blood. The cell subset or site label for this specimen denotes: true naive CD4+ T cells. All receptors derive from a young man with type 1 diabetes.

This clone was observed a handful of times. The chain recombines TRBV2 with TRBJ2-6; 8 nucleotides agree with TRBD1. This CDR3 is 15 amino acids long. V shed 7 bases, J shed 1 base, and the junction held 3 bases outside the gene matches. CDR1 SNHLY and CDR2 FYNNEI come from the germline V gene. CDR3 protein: CASTGGMSGANVLTF. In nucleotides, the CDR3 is TGTGCCAGCACAGGGGGCATGTCTGGGGCCAACGTCCTGACTTTC.

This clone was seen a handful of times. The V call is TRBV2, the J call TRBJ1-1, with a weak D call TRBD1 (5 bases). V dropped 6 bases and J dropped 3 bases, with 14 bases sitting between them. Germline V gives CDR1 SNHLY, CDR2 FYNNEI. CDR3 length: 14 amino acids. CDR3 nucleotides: TGTGCCAGCAGCCCCTTTGGGGGGGACACTGAAGCTTTCTTT. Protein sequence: CASSPFGGDTEAFF.

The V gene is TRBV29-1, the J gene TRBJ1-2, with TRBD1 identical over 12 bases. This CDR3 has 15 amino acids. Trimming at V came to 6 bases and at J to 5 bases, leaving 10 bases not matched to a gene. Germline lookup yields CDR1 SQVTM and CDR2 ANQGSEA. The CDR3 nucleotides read TGCAGCGTCGCCGGGACAGGGGGCGAAGGGTATGGCTACACCTTC. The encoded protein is CSVAGTGGEGYGYTF.

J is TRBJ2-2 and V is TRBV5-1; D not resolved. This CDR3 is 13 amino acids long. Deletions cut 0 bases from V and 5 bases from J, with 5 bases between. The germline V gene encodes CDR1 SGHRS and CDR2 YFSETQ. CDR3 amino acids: CASSLARTGELFF. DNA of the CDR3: TGCGCCAGCAGCTTGGCCAGAACCGGGGAGCTGTTTTTT.

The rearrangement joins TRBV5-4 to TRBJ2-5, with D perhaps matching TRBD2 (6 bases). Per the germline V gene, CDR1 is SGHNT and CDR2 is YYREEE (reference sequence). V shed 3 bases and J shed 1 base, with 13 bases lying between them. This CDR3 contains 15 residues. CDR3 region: CASSWVGGIQETQYF. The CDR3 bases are TGTGCCAGCAGCTGGGTGGGGGGTATCCAAGAGACCCAGTACTTC.

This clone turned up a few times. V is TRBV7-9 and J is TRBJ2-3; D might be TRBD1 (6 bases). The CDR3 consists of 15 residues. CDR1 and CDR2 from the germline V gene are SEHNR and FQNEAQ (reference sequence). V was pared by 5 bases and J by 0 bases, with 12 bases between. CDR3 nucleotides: TGTGCCAGCAGCCTCGGGACACTGAGCACAGATACGCAGTATTTT. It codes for CASSLGTLSTDTQYF.

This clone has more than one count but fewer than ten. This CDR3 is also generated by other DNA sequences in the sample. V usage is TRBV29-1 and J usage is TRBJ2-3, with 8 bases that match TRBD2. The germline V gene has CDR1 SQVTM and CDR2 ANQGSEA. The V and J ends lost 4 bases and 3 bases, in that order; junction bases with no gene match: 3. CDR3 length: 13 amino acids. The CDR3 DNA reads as TGCAGCGTTGGCGGGAGGTTTACAGATACGCAGTATTTT. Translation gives CSVGGRFTDTQYF.

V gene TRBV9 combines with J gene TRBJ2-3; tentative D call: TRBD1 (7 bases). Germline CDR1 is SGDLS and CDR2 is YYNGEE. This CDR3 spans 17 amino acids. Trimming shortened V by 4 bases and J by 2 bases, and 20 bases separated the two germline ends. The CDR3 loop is CASSPRDSRLTTDTQYF. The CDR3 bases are TGTGCCAGCAGCCCGCGGGACAGCCGACTTACCACAGATACGCAGTATTTT.

For the CDR3, the DNA is TGTGCCAGTAGTATCAGTCGGAGTCCGCAGTATTTT. Protein sequence: CASSISRSPQYF. The rearrangement links TRBV19 to TRBJ2-3; D is ambiguous. Germline V gene sequence: CDR1 LNHDA, CDR2 SQIVND (reference sequence). The CDR3 extends over 12 amino acids. Between the trimmed V and J ends, which lost 3 bases and 10 bases, there was a span of 11 bases. The variable domain in full, with the rest retrieved from reference TRBV19 and TRBJ2-3, is DGGITQSPKYLFRKEGQNVTLSCEQNLNHDAMYWYRQDPGQGLRLIYYSQIVNDFQKGDIAEGYSVSREKKESFPLTVTSAQKNPTAFYLCASSISRSPQYFGPGTRLTVL.

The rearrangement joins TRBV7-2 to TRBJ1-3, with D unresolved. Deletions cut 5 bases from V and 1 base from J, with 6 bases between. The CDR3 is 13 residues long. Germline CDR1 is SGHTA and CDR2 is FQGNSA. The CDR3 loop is CASSPSSGNTIYF. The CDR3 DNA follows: TGTGCCAGCAGCCCTAGTTCTGGAAACACCATATATTTT.

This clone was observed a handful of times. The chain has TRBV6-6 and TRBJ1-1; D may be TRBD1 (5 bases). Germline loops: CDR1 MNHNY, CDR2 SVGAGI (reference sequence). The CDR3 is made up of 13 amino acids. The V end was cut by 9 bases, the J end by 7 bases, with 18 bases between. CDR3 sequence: CASNVRGEGEAFF. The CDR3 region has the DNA TGTGCCAGTAATGTGAGGGGTGAGGGTGAAGCTTTCTTT.

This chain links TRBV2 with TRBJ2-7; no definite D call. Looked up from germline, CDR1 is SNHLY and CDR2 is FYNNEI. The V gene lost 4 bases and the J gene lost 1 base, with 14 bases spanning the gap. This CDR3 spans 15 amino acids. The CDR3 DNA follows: TGTGCCAGCAGTGGCGGCACAAGCCGATCCTACGAGCAGTACTTC. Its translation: CASSGGTSRSYEQYF.

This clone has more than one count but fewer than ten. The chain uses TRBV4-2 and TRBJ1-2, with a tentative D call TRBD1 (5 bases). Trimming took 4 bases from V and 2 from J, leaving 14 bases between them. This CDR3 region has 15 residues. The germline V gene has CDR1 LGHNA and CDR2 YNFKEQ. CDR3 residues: CASSLSDGANYGYTF. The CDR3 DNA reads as TGTGCCAGCAGCCTCTCGGACGGGGCAAACTATGGCTACACCTTC.

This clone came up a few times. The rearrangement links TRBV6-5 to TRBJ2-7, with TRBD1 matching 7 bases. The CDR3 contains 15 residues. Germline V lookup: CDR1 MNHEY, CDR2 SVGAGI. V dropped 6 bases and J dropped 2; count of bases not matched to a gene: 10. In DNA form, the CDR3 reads TGTGCCAGCAGCCGGAACGGACAGGTCACCTACGAGCAGTACTTC. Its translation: CASSRNGQVTYEQYF.

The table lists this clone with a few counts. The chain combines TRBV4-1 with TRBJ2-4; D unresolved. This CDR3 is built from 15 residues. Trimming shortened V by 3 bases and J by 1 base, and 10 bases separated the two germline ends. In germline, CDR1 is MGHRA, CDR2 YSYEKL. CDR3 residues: CASSQIWVAKNIQYF. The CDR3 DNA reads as TGCGCCAGCAGCCAGATCTGGGTGGCCAAAAACATTCAGTACTTC.

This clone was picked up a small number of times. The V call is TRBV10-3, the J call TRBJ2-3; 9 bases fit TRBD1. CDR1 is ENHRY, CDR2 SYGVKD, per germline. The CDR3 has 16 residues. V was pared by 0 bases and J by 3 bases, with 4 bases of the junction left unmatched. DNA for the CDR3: TGTGCCATCAGTGAGTCCGACAGGGGGAGGACAGATACGCAGTATTTT. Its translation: CAISESDRGRTDTQYF.

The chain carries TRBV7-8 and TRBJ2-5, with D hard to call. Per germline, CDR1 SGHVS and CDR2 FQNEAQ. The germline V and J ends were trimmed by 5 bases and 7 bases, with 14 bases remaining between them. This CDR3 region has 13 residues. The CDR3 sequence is CASSGRNAGTQYF. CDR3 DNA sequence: TGTGCCAGCAGCGGACGAAATGCCGGGACCCAGTACTTC.

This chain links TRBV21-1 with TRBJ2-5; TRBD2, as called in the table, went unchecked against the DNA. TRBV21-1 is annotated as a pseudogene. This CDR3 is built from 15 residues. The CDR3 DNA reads TGTGCCAGCAGCAGGCCCGGGACCGGAGGGGAGACCCAGTACTTC. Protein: CASSRPGTGGETQYF.

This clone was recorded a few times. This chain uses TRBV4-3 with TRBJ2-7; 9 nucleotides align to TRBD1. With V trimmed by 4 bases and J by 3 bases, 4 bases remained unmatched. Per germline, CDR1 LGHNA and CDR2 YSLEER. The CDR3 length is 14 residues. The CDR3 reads CASSPRTGDYEQYF. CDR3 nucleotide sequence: TGCGCCAGCAGCCCCCGGACAGGGGACTACGAGCAGTACTTC.

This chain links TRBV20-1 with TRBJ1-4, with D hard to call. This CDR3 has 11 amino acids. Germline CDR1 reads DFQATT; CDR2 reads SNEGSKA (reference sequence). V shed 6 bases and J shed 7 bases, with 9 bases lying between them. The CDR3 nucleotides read TGCAGTGCCCCGGCGTTTGAAAAACTGTTTTTT. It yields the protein CSAPAFEKLFF.

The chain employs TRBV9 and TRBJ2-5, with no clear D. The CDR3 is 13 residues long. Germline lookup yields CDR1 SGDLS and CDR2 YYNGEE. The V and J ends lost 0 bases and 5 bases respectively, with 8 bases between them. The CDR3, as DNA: TGTGCCAGCAGCGTAGTAACCCAGGAGACCCAGTACTTC. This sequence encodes CASSVVTQETQYF. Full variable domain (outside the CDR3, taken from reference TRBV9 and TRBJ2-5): DSGVTQTPKHLITATGQRVTLRCSPRSGDLSVYWYQQSLDQGLQFLIQYYNGEERAKGNILERFSAQQFPDLHSELNLSSLELGDSALYFCASSVVTQETQYFGPGTRLLVL.

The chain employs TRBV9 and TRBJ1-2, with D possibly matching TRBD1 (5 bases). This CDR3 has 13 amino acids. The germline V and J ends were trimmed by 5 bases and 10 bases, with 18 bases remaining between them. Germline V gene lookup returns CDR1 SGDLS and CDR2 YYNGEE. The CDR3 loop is CASSETGGGHYTF. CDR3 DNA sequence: TGTGCCAGCAGTGAAACAGGTGGTGGTCACTACACCTTC.

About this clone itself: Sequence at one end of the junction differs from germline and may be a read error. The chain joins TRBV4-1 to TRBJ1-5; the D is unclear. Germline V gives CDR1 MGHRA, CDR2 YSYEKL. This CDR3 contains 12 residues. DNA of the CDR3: TGCGCCACCGGCCTAGGAGATCAACCCCAGCATTTT. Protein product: CATGLGDQPQHF.

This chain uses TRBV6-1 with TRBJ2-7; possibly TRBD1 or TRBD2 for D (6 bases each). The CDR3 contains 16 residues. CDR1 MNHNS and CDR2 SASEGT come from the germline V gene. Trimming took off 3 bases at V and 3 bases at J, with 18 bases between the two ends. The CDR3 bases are TGTGCCAGCAGTGAGAGGGGGGCCATCGCTTACTACGAGCAGTACTTC. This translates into CASSERGAIAYYEQYF.

Here the CDR3 reads CASSRTGPSWEQYF. The CDR3 DNA follows: TGTGCCAGCAGCCGGACCGGCCCCTCATGGGAGCAGTACTTC. The V gene is TRBV6-5, the J gene TRBJ2-7; unclear D gene. Germline CDR1 is MNHEY and CDR2 is SVGAGI. The CDR3 sequence is 14 residues long. V was trimmed by 6 bases and J by 7 bases, leaving 19 bases between them.

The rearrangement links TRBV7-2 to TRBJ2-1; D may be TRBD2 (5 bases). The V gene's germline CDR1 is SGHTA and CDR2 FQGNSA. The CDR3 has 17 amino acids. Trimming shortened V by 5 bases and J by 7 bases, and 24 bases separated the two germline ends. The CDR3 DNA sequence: TGTGCCAGCAGCCCCTCCTCACCCTCCCGTGGGAGAAATGAGCAGTTCTTC. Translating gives CASSPSSPSRGRNEQFF.

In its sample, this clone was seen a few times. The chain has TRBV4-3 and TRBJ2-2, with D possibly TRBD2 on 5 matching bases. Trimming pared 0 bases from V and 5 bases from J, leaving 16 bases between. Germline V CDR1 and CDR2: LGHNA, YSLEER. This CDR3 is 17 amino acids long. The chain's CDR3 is CASSQEHRTQITGELFF. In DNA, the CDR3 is TGCGCCAGCAGCCAAGAACATAGGACTCAGATAACCGGGGAGCTGTTTTTT.

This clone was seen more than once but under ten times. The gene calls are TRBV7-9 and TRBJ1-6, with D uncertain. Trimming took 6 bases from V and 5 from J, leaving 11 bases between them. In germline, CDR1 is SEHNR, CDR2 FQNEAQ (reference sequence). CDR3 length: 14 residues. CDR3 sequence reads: CASRLGVNNSPLHF. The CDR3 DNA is TGTGCCAGCAGGCTCGGGGTTAATAATTCACCCCTCCACTTT.

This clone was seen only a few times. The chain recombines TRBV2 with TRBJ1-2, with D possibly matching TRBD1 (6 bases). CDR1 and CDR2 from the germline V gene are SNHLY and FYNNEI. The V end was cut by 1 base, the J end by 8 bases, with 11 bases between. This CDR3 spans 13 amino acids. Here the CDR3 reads CASSEEGVRGYTF. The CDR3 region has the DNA TGTGCCAGCAGTGAAGAGGGGGTGCGCGGCTACACCTTC.

This chain's CDR3 is CAWSFMGYGYTF. CDR3 sequence (DNA): TGTGCCTGGAGCTTCATGGGCTATGGCTACACCTTC. The rearrangement uses TRBV30 and TRBJ1-2; D is undetermined. V gave up 3 bases and J gave up 4 bases, with 9 bases separating them. CDR3 length: 12 amino acids. CDR1 GTSNPN and CDR2 SVGIG come from the germline V gene (reference sequence).

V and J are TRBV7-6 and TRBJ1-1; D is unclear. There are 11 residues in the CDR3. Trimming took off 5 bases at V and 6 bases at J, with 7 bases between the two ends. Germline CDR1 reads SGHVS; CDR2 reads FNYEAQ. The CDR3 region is CASSPSPEAFF. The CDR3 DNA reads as TGTGCCAGCAGCCCTAGCCCTGAAGCTTTCTTT. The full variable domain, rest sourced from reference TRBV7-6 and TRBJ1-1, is GAGVSQSPRYKVTKRGQDVALRCDPISGHVSLYWYRQALGQGPEFLTYFNYEAQQDKSGLPNDRFSAERPEGSISTLTIQRTEQRDSAMYRCASSPSPEAFFGQGTRLTVV.

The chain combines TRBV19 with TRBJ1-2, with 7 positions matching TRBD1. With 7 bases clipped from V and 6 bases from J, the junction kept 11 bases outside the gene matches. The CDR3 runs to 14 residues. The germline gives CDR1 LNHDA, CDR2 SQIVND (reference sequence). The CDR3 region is CASKLRQGTDGYTF. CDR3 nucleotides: TGTGCCAGTAAGCTAAGACAGGGCACGGATGGCTACACCTTC.